This TCR beta chain came from a study of hypomethylating agent response in myelodysplastic syndrome (dated by TCRdb to the early 2020s). About the investigation overall: Patients were treated with the hypomethylating agents azacitidine (about 75% of the 11) or decitabine (3 of 11). Response was defined as complete response or hematologic improvement, and patients meeting neither criterion were classed as non-responders. TET2 mutation was identified most frequently, being present in about 50% of the 11 patients. About 5 patients did not respond, whereas six or seven responded with either complete response or hematologic improvement. Patients had a mean age of approximately 72 +/- 6.3 years, and a diploid cytogenetic profile was the most common. The cohort included under 10 male and a couple of female myelodysplastic syndrome patients.

Results the study describes overall, beyond this receptor: The healthy control donors were not matched in age to the MDS patients, and this mismatch could have affected the comparison between MDS and healthy donors. Only 10 or so patients were analyzed, so the cohort was small. Whether the shared GLIPH2 clusters possibly recognize novel MDS antigens was not confirmed and still needs to be tested experimentally. Richness, rarefaction diversity and clonality did not change significantly after hypomethylating agent treatment, across all patients or within response groups. Novel clonotypes appeared more often in responders, whereas non-responders had more contracted clonotypes after treatment.

Concerning this clone: Its binding antigen is unknown. Per-base qualities were not stored, and no clone one base away is much larger.

The germline V gene (reference sequence) supplies CDR1 MNHNY and CDR2 SVGAGI. Trimming leaves V shorter by 2 bases and J shorter by 9 bases, with the junction holding 10 bases beyond the gene matches. CDR3 length: 15 amino acids, cysteine to phenylalanine. The entry retains the CDR3 DNA only, 45 bases that are in frame from base 1. The library was produced with the immunoSEQ multiplex PCR assay. Sequencing was run at survey resolution with two replicates of approximately 200 ng each, for a total of roughly 400 ng of DNA per sample. Rearranged TCRB sequences in genomic DNA were detected with the hsTCRB kit using multiplex PCR primers targeting V and J genes. To amplify the CDR3 region, the first PCR ran for approximately 29 cycles with the QIAGEN Multiplex PCR Kit. Sample barcodes and Illumina adapters were attached to each replicate during a second PCR lasting seven to eight cycles. A QuantStudio 6 together with the KAPA library quantification kit was used to quantify the pooled libraries. Approximately 15 pM of pooled libraries was sequenced on an Illumina MiSeq using 156-cycle single-end reads and a 15-cycle index read. The authors processed their data as follows. Of 180,000 or so unique clonotypes, roughly 1.6% were flagged by VDJdb annotation as previously reported viral-epitope-specific clonotypes. Raw reads were processed by the immunoSEQ Data Assistant and immunoSEQ Analyzer into normalized, annotated TCRB repertoires. Clonotype analysis used the immunarch R package version 0.6.5 and BioAnalyzer. Richness was estimated after downsampling every repertoire to the clone count of the smallest repertoire. Clonotypes were classified as expanded, contracted or novel by Fisher's exact tests, with novel defined as zero frequency before treatment. GLIPH2 clustered significantly changed CDR3 beta sequences using simulation_depth=1000 and kmer_min_depth=3, excluding CDR3s shorter than five residues. TCRdb stores this immuneACCESS table with in-frame sequences only. Part of the clones is absent; in the studies checked, under half of the shortfall reflects unresolved V genes, and no reason is known for the rest. From that table come the V and J calls and clone size; the DNA was used to work out D and trimming. Counted in this sample were about 5,700 clones; around four fifths of them appeared once. The ten largest clones add up to 9.5% to 13% of the sample.

Bulk bone marrow was analyzed, and T-cell subsets were not sorted. Bone marrow from 11 to 12 myelodysplastic syndrome patients, collected before and after hypomethylating agent therapy, underwent immunosequencing of the TCR beta CDR3 regions. For longitudinal repertoire tracking, a baseline bone marrow plus two to three bone marrows at different post-treatment timepoints were contributed by each patient. Genomic DNA was isolated from whole bone marrow, and DNA quality was assessed with TapeStation, NanoDrop OneC and PicoGreen assays. This clonotype was sampled from a human donor with myelodysplastic syndrome. The rearrangement combines TRBV6-6 with TRBJ2-7; TRBD2 matches 10 bases in the middle. This specimen was bone marrow, taken before or after starting hypomethylating agent treatment for myelodysplastic syndrome (not recorded which). The DNA sequence reads TGTGCCAGCAGTTACGCGGGGACTAGCGAGTATGGGCAGTACTTC. It translates to CASSYAGTSEYGQYF.